This TCR beta chain was obtained from a study of blood T cell repertoires in COVID-19. Study-wide background: Researchers got acute and convalescent COVID-19 samples from the United States, Italy and Spain.

Here immunoSEQ multiplex PCR was the method, and the copy in TCRdb shows in-frame clones only, minus some. Altogether 100,000 or so clones are present, roughly 92% being singletons, with the ten largest covering nearly 6.5%. The germline V and J ends were trimmed by 2 bases and 0 bases, with 17 bases remaining between them. The CDR3 runs 18 residues. In germline, CDR1 is SGDLS, CDR2 YYNGEE. The specimen was peripheral blood. This chain connects TRBV9 to TRBJ1-4; no firm D call. This clonotype was obtained from a woman in her sixties or seventies with active COVID-19. CDR3 in amino acids: CASSVGFTGTATNEKLFF. The CDR3 region has the DNA TGTGCCAGCAGCGTCGGATTTACGGGAACTGCAACTAATGAAAAACTGTTTTTT.